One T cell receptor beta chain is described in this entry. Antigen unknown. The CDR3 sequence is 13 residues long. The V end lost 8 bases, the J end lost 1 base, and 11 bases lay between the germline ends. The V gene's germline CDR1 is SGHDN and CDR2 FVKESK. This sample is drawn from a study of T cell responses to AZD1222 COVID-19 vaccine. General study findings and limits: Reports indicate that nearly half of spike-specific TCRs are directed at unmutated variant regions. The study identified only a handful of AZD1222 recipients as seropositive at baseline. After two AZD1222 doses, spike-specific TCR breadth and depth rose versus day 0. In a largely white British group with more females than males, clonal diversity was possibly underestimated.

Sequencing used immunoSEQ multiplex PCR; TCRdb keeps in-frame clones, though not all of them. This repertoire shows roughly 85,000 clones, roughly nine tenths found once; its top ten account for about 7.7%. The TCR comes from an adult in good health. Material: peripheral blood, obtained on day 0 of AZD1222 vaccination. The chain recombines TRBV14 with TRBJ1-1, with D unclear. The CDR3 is CASQGRTNTEAFF. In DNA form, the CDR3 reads TGTGCCAGCCAAGGGAGGACGAACACTGAAGCTTTCTTT.